The rows below give T cell receptor beta chains drawn from one sample of a study of blood T cell repertoires in COVID-19. Some clones are missing from TCRdb's copy, which holds only in-frame ones; the method was immunoSEQ multiplex PCR. Of some 350,000 clones listed, under 95% are singletons. Input material: peripheral blood. Receptor source: a woman aged 18-30 years who had recovered from COVID-19. The CDR3 runs from the conserved cysteine through the conserved F or W. Each record gives: V gene, D gene, J gene, clone size, CDR3 DNA, CDR3 protein. The D gene is left open where the match is weak. Some rows mark clone size as missing; the rest say once, few, many or name a class of expanded clone.

>TRBV5-1|TRBD1|TRBJ2-1|once
TGCGCCAGCAGCCGGGACAGGGGGGACAATGAGCAGTTCTTC
CASSRDRGDNEQFF
>TRBV4-3|TRBD1|TRBJ1-1|.
TGCGCCAGCAGCCAATCCAGGGGGGCTGAAGCTTTCTTT
CASSQSRGAEAFF
>TRBV19|TRBD1|TRBJ1-1|few
TGTGCCAGTAGTGCGACAGGGACTTTCTTT
CASSATGTFF
>TRBV11-2|.|TRBJ2-3|.
TGTGCCAGCAGCTTAGCCCGGAGCACAGATACGCAGTATTTT
CASSLARSTDTQYF
>TRBV5-1|TRBD1|TRBJ2-2|.
TGCGCCAGCAGCTTGGCCGTTACAGGGGACACCGGGGAGCTGTTTTTT
CASSLAVTGDTGELFF
>TRBV19|.|TRBJ1-3|.
TGTGCCAGCGGACTCTTCCTCTCTGGAAACACCATATATTTT
CASGLFLSGNTIYF
>TRBV18|TRBD1|TRBJ2-2|.
TGTGCCAGCTCACCGACGGGGACAGGGGTCGCTTCCGGGGAGCTGTTTTTT
CASSPTGTGVASGELFF
>TRBV19|.|TRBJ2-1|few
TGTGCCAGTAGTATAAACGGAGGAAGATCCTACAATGAGCAGTTCTTC
CASSINGGRSYNEQFF
>TRBV20-1|.|TRBJ2-3|.
TGCAGTGCTAGTGTCGTAGCAGAGACAGATACGCAGTATTTT
CSASVVAETDTQYF
>TRBV5-1|TRBD1|TRBJ1-2|few
TGCGCCAGCAGCGAGCCTACAGGGGGCTCTGACTATGGCTACACCTTC
CASSEPTGGSDYGYTF
>TRBV18|TRBD2|TRBJ2-3|.
TGTGCCAGCTCACCGGCGGGAGGGACAGATACGCAGTATTTT
CASSPAGGTDTQYF
>TRBV4-3|.|TRBJ2-3|.
TGCGCCAGCAGCCCTAACCTAGCAAGCCCAGATACGCAGTATTTT
CASSPNLASPDTQYF
>TRBV21-1|.|TRBJ2-5|.
TGTGCCAGCAGCTCTAGTAGCGGCAACGAAGAGACCCAGTACTTC
CASSSSSGNEETQYF
>TRBV6-1|.|TRBJ1-5|.
TGTGCCAGCAGTGAGCAGGGCTATAGCAATCAGCCCCAGCATTTT
CASSEQGYSNQPQHF
>TRBV5-6|TRBD1|TRBJ1-5|.
TGTGCCAGCAGCTTGGGACAGGGGGTTCAGCCCCAGCATTTT
CASSLGQGVQPQHF
>TRBV7-2|TRBD2|TRBJ2-1|.
TGTGCCAGCAGCCGTCTAGCGGGAGCCGAGAATGAGCAGTTCTTC
CASSRLAGAENEQFF
>TRBV9|TRBD1|TRBJ2-5|.
TGTGCCAGCAGCGCCCTGACAGGGGCCCCTGTAGAGACCCAGTACTTC
CASSALTGAPVETQYF
>TRBV5-4|.|TRBJ1-6|few
TGTGCCAGCAGCTTGGTGGGCACGTATAATTCACCCCTCCACTTT
CASSLVGTYNSPLHF
>TRBV6-2/TRBV6-3|TRBD1|TRBJ1-5|.
TGTGCCAGCAGCTCCGGGACAGGAGGTTTCGGAGGCAATCAGCCCCAGCATTTT
CASSSGTGGFGGNQPQHF
>TRBV27|.|TRBJ2-1|.
TGTGCCAGCAGTTTTTTTGATGGTGGACTCTACAATGAGCAGTTCTTC
CASSFFDGGLYNEQFF
>TRBV27|TRBD2|TRBJ2-3|.
TGTGCCAGCAGGAAGGGACTAGCGGGAGCGGATACGCAGTATTTT
CASRKGLAGADTQYF
>TRBV7-2|TRBD2|TRBJ2-1|.
TGTGCCAGCAGCTTCCACTTAGAAGCGGGAGTTTTAACCGCTGAGCAGTTCTTC
CASSFHLEAGVLTAEQFF
>TRBV19|.|TRBJ1-5|.
TGTGCCAGTAGTAGGCCCGACAGAATCAATCAGCCCCAGCATTTT
CASSRPDRINQPQHF
>TRBV20-1|.|TRBJ1-5|.
TGCAGTGCTAGTCAGACAGAGAACAATCAGCCCCAGCATTTT
CSASQTENNQPQHF
>TRBV27|TRBD1|TRBJ1-2|.
TGTGCCAGCAGTTCGCGACAGGGTGACGGCTACACCTTC
CASSSRQGDGYTF
>TRBV7-9|TRBD2|TRBJ2-3|.
TGTGCAACACGGGAGCGGGAGGGCCCCACAGATACGCAGTATTTT
CATREREGPTDTQYF
>TRBV7-9|TRBD1|TRBJ1-6|few
TGTGCCAGCAGCTTAATTCAGACAGGGGTTAATTCACCCCTCCACTTT
CASSLIQTGVNSPLHF
>TRBV10-3|TRBD2|TRBJ2-1|.
TGTGCCATCAGTGAGTCCCCGGGAGGGACGGGATATGAGCAGTTCTTC
CAISESPGGTGYEQFF
>TRBV30|TRBD1|TRBJ1-1|once
TGTGCCTGGAGTGGAGGGGACAGGGGGAGATTCACTGAAGCTTTCTTT
CAWSGGDRGRFTEAFF
>TRBV5-1|.|TRBJ2-2|.
TGCGCCAGCAGCTTGGAACTAGCTGCCGGGGAGCTGTTTTTT
CASSLELAAGELFF
>TRBV19|.|TRBJ2-5|.
TGTGCCAGTGCCCGGTATGGAGGCGGGAAAGAGACCCAGTACTTC
CASARYGGGKETQYF
>TRBV18|.|TRBJ1-2|.
TGTGCCAGCTCACGACCGACAGGTCTCTATGGCTACACCTTC
CASSRPTGLYGYTF
>TRBV12-5|TRBD1|TRBJ2-1|.
TGTGCTAGTGGTTTGGCAGGACAGGGACAGTTCTTC
CASGLAGQGQFF